These 23 T cell receptor beta chains came from one sample sequenced in a study of blood T cells in healthy people across ages. Alongside a J-beta primer mix, a sample-barcoded 5' primer served in a second PCR lasting roughly 6 to 12 cycles. TCRdb processed the 5' RACE reads anew with MiXCR; each CDR3 protein has one entry. Found here are roughly 1.6 million distinct CDR3 sequences, 34% of them singletons; the top ten hold about 10%. Sample: blood. Every receptor here comes from a woman in her twenties or thirties in good health.

This clonotype appeared a few times. J is TRBJ2-5 and V is TRBV20-1, with TRBD2 identical over 8 bases. Per the germline V gene, CDR1 is DFQATT and CDR2 is SNEGSKA (reference sequence). Trimming removed 2 bases from V and 3 bases from J; junction bases left unmatched: 5. This CDR3 spans 14 amino acids. The CDR3 DNA reads as TGCAGTGCTAGACCCACTAGCGGAGAAGAGACCCAGTACTTC. Its translation is CSARPTSGEETQYF.

This clonotype was observed a few times. This sequence joins TRBV7-2 and TRBJ2-3, with D unresolved. The V and J ends lost 4 bases and 5 bases respectively, with 16 bases between them. Germline V gene lookup returns CDR1 SGHTA and CDR2 FQGNSA. CDR3 length equals 15 residues. The CDR3 here is CASSYQAGYGDTQYF. The CDR3 nucleotides read TGTGCCAGCAGCTACCAGGCTGGGTACGGAGATACGCAGTATTTT. The entire variable domain, with the rest obtained from reference TRBV7-2 and TRBJ2-3, is as follows: GAGVSQSPSNKVTEKGKDVELRCDPISGHTALYWYRQSLGQGLEFLIYFQGNSAPDKSGLPSDRFSAERTGGSVSTLTIQRTQQEDSAVYLCASSYQAGYGDTQYFGPGTRLTVL.

A note on this clonotype: A much larger clone sits a single nucleotide away, making a read error possible. The chain uses TRBV11-2 and TRBJ2-7, with D perhaps assigned TRBD1 or TRBD2 (5 bases each). Deletions cut 4 bases from V and 1 base from J, with 11 bases between. Germline CDR1 and CDR2: SGHAT and FQNNGV. The CDR3 has 14 amino acids. In DNA form, the CDR3 reads TGTGCCAGCAGCTGCGTTGAGGGGTCCTACGAGCAGTACTTC. Its protein product is CASSCVEGSYEQYF.

This clonotype was seen more than once but under ten times. The V gene is TRBV6-5, the J gene TRBJ2-5, with TRBD2 identical over 9 bases. The V and J ends lost 2 bases and 2 bases, in that order; junction bases with no gene match: 9. The CDR3 extends over 17 amino acids. Per germline, CDR1 MNHEY and CDR2 SVGAGI. The CDR3 here is CASSYLPASGVQETQYF. The CDR3 DNA follows: TGTGCCAGCAGTTACCTACCGGCTAGCGGGGTACAAGAGACCCAGTACTTC.

This sequence joins TRBV12-3 or TRBV12-4 and TRBJ2-7; 9 bases are a match to TRBD1. Trimming took 6 bases from V and 2 from J; bases not matched to a gene: 2. The CDR3 runs to 13 residues. The CDR3 nucleotides are TGTGCCAGCAGGAGACAGGGGGCCTACGAGCAGTACGTC. It translates to CASRRQGAYEQYV.

The rearrangement links TRBV20-1 to TRBJ1-2, with TRBD1 matching over 10 bases. The CDR3 has 15 amino acids. Per the germline V gene, CDR1 is DFQATT and CDR2 is SNEGSKA (reference sequence). Germline trimming cut 4 bases from V and 5 bases from J; bases unmatched to any gene: 10. The CDR3 DNA follows: TGCAGTGCTAAGGACAGGGGGACTTCATTATATGGCTACACCTTC. Encoded protein: CSAKDRGTSLYGYTF.

The rearrangement uses TRBV7-9 and TRBJ2-3; D is uncertain. The CDR3 totals 18 residues. Germline V CDR1 and CDR2: SEHNR, FQNEAQ (reference sequence). Trimming left V 1 base short and J 2 bases short, with 19 bases between. Written as DNA, the CDR3 is TGTGCCAGCAGCTTAGGAGTCTCGAGATGGCTTCCCACAGATACGCAGTATTTT. Its protein is CASSLGVSRWLPTDTQYF.

This clonotype was seen only a few times. The chain links TRBV9 to TRBJ2-1, with unresolved D. The CDR3 is 12 amino acids. Between the trimmed V and J ends, which lost 4 bases and 5 bases, there was a span of 7 bases. Germline-derived CDR1 and CDR2 are SGDLS and YYNGEE. CDR3 nucleotide sequence: TGTGCCAGCAGCACGGACCACAATGAGCAGTTCTTC. Amino acids: CASSTDHNEQFF. The full variable domain, rest sourced from reference TRBV9 and TRBJ2-1, is DSGVTQTPKHLITATGQRVTLRCSPRSGDLSVYWYQQSLDQGLQFLIQYYNGEERAKGNILERFSAQQFPDLHSELNLSSLELGDSALYFCASSTDHNEQFFGPGTRLTVL.

The V gene is TRBV4-1, the J gene TRBJ2-7; D is possibly TRBD1 or TRBD2 (5 bases each). CDR1 and CDR2 from the germline V gene are MGHRA and YSYEKL. The CDR3 has 15 amino acids. V dropped 1 base and J dropped 5 bases, with 15 bases sitting between them. CDR3 region: CASSQVAGTLDEQYF. The CDR3 region has the DNA TGCGCCAGCAGCCAAGTTGCAGGGACCCTGGACGAGCAGTACTTC.

The V gene is TRBV9, the J gene TRBJ1-2, with D possibly matching TRBD1 (5 bases). The ends were cut back, 1 base at V and 7 bases at J, with 11 bases in the middle. CDR1 and CDR2 (germline): SGDLS, YYNGEE. This CDR3 is 13 amino acids long. In DNA, the CDR3 is TGTGCCAGCAGCGTAAGGGGACCCGGTGGCTACACCTTC. Protein: CASSVRGPGGYTF.

This clonotype has just one count. The gene calls are TRBV27 and TRBJ2-7; D is unclear. The V gene's germline CDR1 is MNHEY and CDR2 SMNVEV (reference sequence). There are 15 residues in the CDR3. V lost 5 bases and J 5 bases, leaving 19 bases between the germline ends. Here the CDR3 reads CASSPSRTAIHEQYF. The CDR3 bases are TGTGCCAGCAGTCCCTCAAGAACCGCTATCCACGAGCAGTACTTC.

The gene calls are TRBV20-1 and TRBJ2-2, with 7 positions matching TRBD1. V lost 6 bases, J lost 0 bases, and 10 bases stayed unmatched. The CDR3 is 16 residues long. CDR1 DFQATT and CDR2 SNEGSKA come from the germline V gene (reference sequence). The DNA of the CDR3 is TGCAGTGCCCTAGGGGGCCGGGCATCGAACACCGGGGAGCTGTTTTTT. Translated: CSALGGRASNTGELFF.

V gene TRBV6-1 combines with J gene TRBJ2-1, with 9 bases aligning to TRBD1. V lost 8 bases and J lost 8; bases outside the gene matches: 10. Germline V gene lookup returns CDR1 MNHNS and CDR2 SASEGT. The CDR3 loop spans 14 amino acids. The CDR3 bases are TGTGCCAGCGGAAGGGACAGGGTAATGGATGAGCAGTTCTTC. Translation gives CASGRDRVMDEQFF.

Only a few counts were recorded for this clonotype. The CDR3 region has the DNA TGTGCCACCAGCACGGACCTCGGGACAGATACGCAGTATTTT. Translated, it gives CATSTDLGTDTQYF. The rearrangement joins TRBV15 to TRBJ2-3; D is unresolved. The V and J ends lost 4 bases and 3 bases respectively, with 11 bases between them. This CDR3 spans 14 amino acids. The V gene's germline CDR1 is LNHNV and CDR2 YYDKDF (reference sequence).

For the CDR3, the DNA is TGTGCCAGCAGCCAAGTACAGCAGGGCCTGGGGACCCAGTACTTC. Its translation: CASSQVQQGLGTQYF. This sequence joins TRBV3-1 and TRBJ2-5; possibly TRBD1 for D (5 bases). CDR1 and CDR2 (germline): LGHDT, YNNKEL (reference sequence). This CDR3 is built from 15 residues. Trimming left V 1 base short and J 7 bases short, with 16 bases between.

The V call is TRBV27, the J call TRBJ2-7, with 11 nucleotides matching TRBD1. V was pared by 7 bases and J by 1 base, with 15 bases of the junction left unmatched. Germline lookup yields CDR1 MNHEY and CDR2 SMNVEV (reference sequence). The CDR3 has 18 residues. CDR3 in amino acids: CASKTSGLRDRGSYEQYF. As DNA, the CDR3 is TGTGCCAGCAAAACCTCGGGGCTCCGGGACAGGGGGTCCTACGAGCAGTACTTC.

V is TRBV5-1 and J is TRBJ2-7; 7 bases map to TRBD1. The CDR3 has 16 amino acids. V was pared by 1 base and J by 5 bases, with 12 bases of the junction left unmatched. Per germline, CDR1 SGHRS and CDR2 YFSETQ. The CDR3 sequence is CASSLTGDTGTHEQYF. The CDR3 coding sequence is TGCGCCAGCAGCTTGACAGGGGATACGGGGACCCACGAGCAGTACTTC.

The V gene is TRBV9, the J gene TRBJ2-3; 7 bases match TRBD1. V lost 0 bases, J lost 1 base, and 2 bases stayed unmatched. The germline V gene encodes CDR1 SGDLS and CDR2 YYNGEE. This CDR3 contains 15 residues. The CDR3 DNA reads as TGTGCCAGCAGCGTAGAGGGGACAGGCACAGATACGCAGTATTTT. This codes for CASSVEGTGTDTQYF.

The gene calls are TRBV7-2 and TRBJ2-1, with a possible D match to TRBD2 (6 bases). V was shortened by 5 bases and J by 8 bases, with 19 bases between the two germline ends. The germline V gene encodes CDR1 SGHTA and CDR2 FQGNSA. This CDR3 is built from 15 residues. The CDR3 here is CASSMGLRGHDEQFF. The DNA for the CDR3 is TGTGCCAGCAGCATGGGACTCCGAGGCCACGATGAGCAGTTCTTC.

The chain has TRBV6-6 and TRBJ1-1; D unresolved. The CDR3 is made up of 12 amino acids. CDR1 MNHNY and CDR2 SVGAGI come from the germline V gene (reference sequence). V was clipped by 10 bases and J by 4 bases, with 13 bases between them. The CDR3, as DNA: TGTGCCACAGGACGCCGGGGCACTGAAGCTTTCTTT. It is translated as CATGRRGTEAFF.

The J gene is TRBJ2-7, the V gene TRBV5-1; TRBD1 aligns across 8 bases. V lost 0 bases to trimming and J lost 2 bases; unmatched junction nucleotides: 4. This CDR3 is 15 amino acids long. Germline CDR1 and CDR2: SGHRS and YFSETQ. The chain's CDR3 is CASSLARQGPYEQYF. CDR3 DNA sequence: TGCGCCAGCAGCTTGGCTAGACAGGGGCCCTACGAGCAGTACTTC.

The chain uses TRBV12-3 or TRBV12-4 and TRBJ1-2, with D possibly TRBD1 on 6 matching bases. The CDR3 runs to 13 residues. Trimming stripped 6 bases from V and 8 bases from J, with 16 bases between. CDR3 protein: CASSEFGQLGYTF. The CDR3 DNA follows: TGTGCCAGCAGCGAATTTGGACAGTTAGGCTACACCTTC.

This clonotype was seen once. This chain links TRBV10-3 with TRBJ2-1; 9 nucleotides line up with TRBD2. J lost 6 bases, V lost 6 bases, and 15 bases had no gene match. The CDR3 loop spans 17 amino acids. From germline, CDR1 is ENHRY and CDR2 SYGVKD. CDR3 sequence reads: CAIRLRAAGGPPNEQFF. CDR3 DNA: TGTGCCATCAGGCTCAGGGCGGCGGGAGGGCCGCCCAATGAGCAGTTCTTC.